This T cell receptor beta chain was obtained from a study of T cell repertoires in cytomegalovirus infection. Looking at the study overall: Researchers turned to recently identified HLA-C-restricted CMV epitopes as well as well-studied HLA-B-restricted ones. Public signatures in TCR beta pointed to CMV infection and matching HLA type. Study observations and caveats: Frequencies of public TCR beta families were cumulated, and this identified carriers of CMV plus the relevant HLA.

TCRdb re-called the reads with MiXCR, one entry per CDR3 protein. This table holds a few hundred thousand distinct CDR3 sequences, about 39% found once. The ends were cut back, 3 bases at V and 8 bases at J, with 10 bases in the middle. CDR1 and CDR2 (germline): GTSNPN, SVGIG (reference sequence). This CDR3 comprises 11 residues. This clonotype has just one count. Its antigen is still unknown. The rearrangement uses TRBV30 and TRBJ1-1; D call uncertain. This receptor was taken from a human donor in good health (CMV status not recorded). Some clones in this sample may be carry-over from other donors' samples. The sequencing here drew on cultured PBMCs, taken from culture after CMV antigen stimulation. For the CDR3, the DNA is TGTGCCTGGAGGACCTCCTGGGAAGCTTTCTTT. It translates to CAWRTSWEAFF. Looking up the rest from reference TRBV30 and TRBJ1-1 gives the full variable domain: SQTIHQWPATLVQPVGSPLSLECTVEGTSNPNLYWYRQAAGRGLQLLFYSVGIGQISSEVPQNLSASRPQDRQFILSSKKLLLSDSGFYLCAWRTSWEAFFGQGTRLTVV.